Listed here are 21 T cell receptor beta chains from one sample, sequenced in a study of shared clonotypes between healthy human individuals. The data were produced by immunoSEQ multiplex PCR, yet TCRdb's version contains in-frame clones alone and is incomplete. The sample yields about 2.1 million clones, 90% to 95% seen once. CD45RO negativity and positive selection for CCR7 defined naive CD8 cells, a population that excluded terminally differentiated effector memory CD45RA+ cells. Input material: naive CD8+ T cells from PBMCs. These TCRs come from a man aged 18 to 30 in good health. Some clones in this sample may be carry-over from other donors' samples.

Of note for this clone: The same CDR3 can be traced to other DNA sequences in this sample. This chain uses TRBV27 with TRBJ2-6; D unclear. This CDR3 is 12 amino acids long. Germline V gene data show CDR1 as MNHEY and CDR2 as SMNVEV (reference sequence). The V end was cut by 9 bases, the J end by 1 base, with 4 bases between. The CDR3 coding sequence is TGTGCCAGTGGGTCTGGGGCCAACGTCCTGACTTTC. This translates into CASGSGANVLTF.

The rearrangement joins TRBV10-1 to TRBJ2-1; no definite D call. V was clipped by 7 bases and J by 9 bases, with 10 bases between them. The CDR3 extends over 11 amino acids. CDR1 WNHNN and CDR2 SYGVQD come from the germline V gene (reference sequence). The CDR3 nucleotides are TGCGCCAGCACCTATTCGGGTGAGCAGTTCTTC. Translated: CASTYSGEQFF.

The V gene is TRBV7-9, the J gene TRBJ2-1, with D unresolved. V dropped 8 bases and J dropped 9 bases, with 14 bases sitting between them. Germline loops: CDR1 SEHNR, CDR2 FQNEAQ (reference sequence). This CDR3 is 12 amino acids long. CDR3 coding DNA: TGTGCCAGCGGCCACCTCGACCGTGAGCAGTTCTTC. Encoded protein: CASGHLDREQFF.

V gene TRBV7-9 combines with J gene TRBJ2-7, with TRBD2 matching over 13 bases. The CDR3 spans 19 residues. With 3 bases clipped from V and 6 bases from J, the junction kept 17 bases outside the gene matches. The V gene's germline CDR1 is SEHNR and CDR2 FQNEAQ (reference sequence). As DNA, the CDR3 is TGTGCCAGCAGCTTGGGACTAGCGGGACCAGAGAGAGGGGGGCGCGAGCAGTACTTC. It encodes CASSLGLAGPERGGREQYF.

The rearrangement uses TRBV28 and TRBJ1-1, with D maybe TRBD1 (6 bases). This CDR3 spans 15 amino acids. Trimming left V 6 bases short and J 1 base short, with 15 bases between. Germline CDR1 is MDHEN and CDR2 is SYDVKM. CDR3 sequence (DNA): TGTGCCAGCAGGCCCCCAGGGGTGAGGAACACTGAAGCTTTCTTT. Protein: CASRPPGVRNTEAFF.

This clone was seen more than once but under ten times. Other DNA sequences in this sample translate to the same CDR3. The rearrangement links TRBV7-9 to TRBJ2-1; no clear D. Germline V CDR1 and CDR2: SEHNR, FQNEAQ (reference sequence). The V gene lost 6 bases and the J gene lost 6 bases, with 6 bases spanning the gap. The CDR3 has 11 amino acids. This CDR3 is CASSWTNEQFF. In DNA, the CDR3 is TGTGCCAGCAGTTGGACCAATGAGCAGTTCTTC. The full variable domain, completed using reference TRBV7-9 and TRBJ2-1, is DTGVSQNPRHKITKRGQNVTFRCDPISEHNRLYWYRQTLGQGPEFLTYFQNEAQLEKSRLLSDRFSAERPKGSFSTLEIQRTEQGDSAMYLCASSWTNEQFFGPGTRLTVL.

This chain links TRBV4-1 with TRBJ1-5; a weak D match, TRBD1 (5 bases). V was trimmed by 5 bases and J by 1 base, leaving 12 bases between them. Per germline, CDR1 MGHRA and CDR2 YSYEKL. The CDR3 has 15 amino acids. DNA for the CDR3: TGCGCCAGCAGCACAACCCGACAGAGCAATCAGCCCCAGCATTTT. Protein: CASSTTRQSNQPQHF.

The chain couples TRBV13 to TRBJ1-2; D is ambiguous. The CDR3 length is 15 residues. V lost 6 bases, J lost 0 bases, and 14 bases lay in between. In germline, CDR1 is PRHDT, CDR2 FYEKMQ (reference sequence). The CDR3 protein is CASRREGLSNYGYTF. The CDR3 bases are TGTGCCAGCAGAAGGGAAGGGCTTTCTAACTATGGCTACACCTTC. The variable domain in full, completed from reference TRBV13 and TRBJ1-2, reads AAGVIQSPRHLIKEKRETATLKCYPIPRHDTVYWYQQGPGQDPQFLISFYEKMQSDKGSIPDRFSAQQFSDYHSELNMSSLELGDSALYFCASRREGLSNYGYTFGSGTRLTVV.

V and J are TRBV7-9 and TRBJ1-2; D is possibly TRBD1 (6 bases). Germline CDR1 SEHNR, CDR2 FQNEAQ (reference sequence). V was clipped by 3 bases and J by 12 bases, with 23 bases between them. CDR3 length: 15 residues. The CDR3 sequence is CASSFPTPGKQGDTF. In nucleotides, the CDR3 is TGTGCCAGCAGCTTCCCCACCCCGGGTAAACAGGGTGACACCTTC.

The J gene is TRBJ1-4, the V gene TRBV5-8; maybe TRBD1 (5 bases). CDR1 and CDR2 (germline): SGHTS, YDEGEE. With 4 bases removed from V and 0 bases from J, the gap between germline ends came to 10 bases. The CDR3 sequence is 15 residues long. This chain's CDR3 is CASSLKQATNEKLFF. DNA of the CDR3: TGTGCCAGCAGCCTTAAACAGGCAACTAATGAAAAACTGTTTTTT.

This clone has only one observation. CDR3 residues: CASSLARGETYEQYF. The DNA of the CDR3 is TGTGCCAGCAGCTTAGCCCGCGGAGAAACCTACGAGCAGTACTTC. This sequence joins TRBV11-1 and TRBJ2-7; D gene unclear. Trimming removed 0 bases at V and 2 bases at J, with 11 bases between. The CDR3 is 15 residues long. Looked up from germline, CDR1 is SGHAT and CDR2 is FQDESV (reference sequence).

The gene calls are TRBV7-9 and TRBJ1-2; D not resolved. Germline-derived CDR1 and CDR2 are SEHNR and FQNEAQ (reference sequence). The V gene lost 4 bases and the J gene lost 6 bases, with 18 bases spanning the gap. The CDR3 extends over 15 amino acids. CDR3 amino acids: CASSSPAGRVDGYTF. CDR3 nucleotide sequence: TGTGCCAGCAGCTCACCGGCGGGGAGGGTTGATGGCTACACCTTC.

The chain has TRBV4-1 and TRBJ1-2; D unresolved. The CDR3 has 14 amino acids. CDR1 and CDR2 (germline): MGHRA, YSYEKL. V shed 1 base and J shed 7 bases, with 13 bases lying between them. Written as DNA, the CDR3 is TGCGCCAGCAGCCAAGGTAACTCCCTGGCTGGCTACACCTTC. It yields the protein CASSQGNSLAGYTF.

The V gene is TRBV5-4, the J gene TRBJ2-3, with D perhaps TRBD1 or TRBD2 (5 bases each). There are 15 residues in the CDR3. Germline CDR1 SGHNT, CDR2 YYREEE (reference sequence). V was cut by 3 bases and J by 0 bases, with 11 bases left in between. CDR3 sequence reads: CASSSRDGSTDTQYF. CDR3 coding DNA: TGTGCCAGCAGCTCCCGGGACGGAAGCACAGATACGCAGTATTTT.

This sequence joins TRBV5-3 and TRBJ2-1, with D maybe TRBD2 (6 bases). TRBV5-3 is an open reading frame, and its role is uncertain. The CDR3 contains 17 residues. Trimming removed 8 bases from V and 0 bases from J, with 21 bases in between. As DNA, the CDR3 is TGTGCCAGCCACTGTGGGACGGGGGTGAACTCCTACAATGAGCAGTTCTTC. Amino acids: CASHCGTGVNSYNEQFF.

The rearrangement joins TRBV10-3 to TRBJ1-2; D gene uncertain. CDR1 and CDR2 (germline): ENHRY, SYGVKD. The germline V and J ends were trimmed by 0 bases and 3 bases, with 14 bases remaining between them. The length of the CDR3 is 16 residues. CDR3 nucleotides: TGTGCCATCAGTGAGTCGAGCAGATATACCGACTATGGCTACACCTTC. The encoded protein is CAISESSRYTDYGYTF.

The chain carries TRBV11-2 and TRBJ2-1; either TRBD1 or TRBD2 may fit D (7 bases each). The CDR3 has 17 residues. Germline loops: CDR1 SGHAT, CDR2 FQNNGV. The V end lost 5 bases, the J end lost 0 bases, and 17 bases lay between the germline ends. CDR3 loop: CASSPQRGQSSYNEQFF. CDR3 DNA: TGTGCCAGCAGCCCCCAGCGGGGACAGAGCTCCTACAATGAGCAGTTCTTC. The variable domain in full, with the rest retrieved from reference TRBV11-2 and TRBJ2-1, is EAGVAQSPRYKIIEKRQSVAFWCNPISGHATLYWYQQILGQGPKLLIQFQNNGVVDDSQLPKDRFSAERLKGVDSTLKIQPAKLEDSAVYLCASSPQRGQSSYNEQFFGPGTRLTVL.

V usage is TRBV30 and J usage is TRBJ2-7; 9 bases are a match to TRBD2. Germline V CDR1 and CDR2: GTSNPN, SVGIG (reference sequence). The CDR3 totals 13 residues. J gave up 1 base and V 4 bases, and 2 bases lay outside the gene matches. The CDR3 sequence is CAWTSGTSYEQYF. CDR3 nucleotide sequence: TGTGCCTGGACTAGCGGGACTTCCTACGAGCAGTACTTC. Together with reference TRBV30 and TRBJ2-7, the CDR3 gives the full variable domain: SQTIHQWPATLVQPVGSPLSLECTVEGTSNPNLYWYRQAAGRGLQLLFYSVGIGQISSEVPQNLSASRPQDRQFILSSKKLLLSDSGFYLCAWTSGTSYEQYFGPGTRLTVT.

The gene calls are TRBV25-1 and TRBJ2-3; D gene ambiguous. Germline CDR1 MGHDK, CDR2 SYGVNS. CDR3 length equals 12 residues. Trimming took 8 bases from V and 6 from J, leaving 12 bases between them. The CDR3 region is CASAPRVDTQYF. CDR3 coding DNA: TGTGCCAGCGCGCCTAGGGTTGATACGCAGTATTTT.

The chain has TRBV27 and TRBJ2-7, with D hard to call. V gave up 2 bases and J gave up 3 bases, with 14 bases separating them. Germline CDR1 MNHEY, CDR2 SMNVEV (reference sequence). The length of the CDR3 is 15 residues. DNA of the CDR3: TGTGCCAGCAGTTTAGTTGCAGGTAATGTCTACGAGCAGTACTTC. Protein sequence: CASSLVAGNVYEQYF.

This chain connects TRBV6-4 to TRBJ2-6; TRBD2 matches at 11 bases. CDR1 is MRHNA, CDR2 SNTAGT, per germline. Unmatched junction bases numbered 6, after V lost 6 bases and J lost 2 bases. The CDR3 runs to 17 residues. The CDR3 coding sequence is TGTGCCAGCAGGGCGGCTAGCGGGAGGACTGGGGCCAACGTCCTGACTTTC. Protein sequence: CASRAASGRTGANVLTF.